The text below deals with one T cell receptor (beta chain). No antigen is known for it. Only in-frame clones appear in the TCRdb table, and some are missing; sequencing was by immunoSEQ multiplex PCR. Counted here are some 77,000 clones, around 90% occurring once; the ten biggest clones make up 4% to 5.5%. The data were obtained in a study of OX40 agonist ivuxolimab in advanced cancers. Study overall: Ivuxolimab, an agonist antibody against OX40 (CD134), was given to patients.

Regarding the study as a whole: The antigen specificity of the peripheral T cells (those that were expanded) was not determined. More expanded clones were seen, on average, in CD8+ T cells than in CD4+.

V lost 6 bases to trimming and J lost 4 bases, with 9 bases between them. CDR1 is KGHSH, CDR2 LQKENI, per germline. The CDR3 runs to 12 residues. The rearrangement joins TRBV18 to TRBJ2-5; no firm D call. The source was CD4+ or CD8+ T cells sorted from blood, collected in a trial of the OX40 agonist ivuxolimab. The clonotype was recovered from an adult with an advanced solid tumor such as melanoma, head and neck, liver or kidney cancer. The CDR3 spells CASSSKGETQYF. As DNA, the CDR3 is TGTGCCAGCTCCTCAAAGGGAGAGACCCAGTACTTC. Supplemented by reference TRBV18 and TRBJ2-5, the full variable domain reads NAGVMQNPRHLVRRRGQEARLRCSPMKGHSHVYWYRQLPEEGLKFMVYLQKENIIDESGMPKERFSAEFPKEGPSILRIQQVVRGDSAAYFCASSSKGETQYFGPGTRLLVL.